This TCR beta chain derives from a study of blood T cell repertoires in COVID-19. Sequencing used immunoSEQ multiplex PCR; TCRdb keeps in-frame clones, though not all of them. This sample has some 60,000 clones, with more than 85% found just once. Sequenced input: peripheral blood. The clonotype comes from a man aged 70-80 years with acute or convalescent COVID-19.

The CDR3 DNA follows: TGTGCCAGCAGCTCCCCACTAGCGGGGGGGCCGCACGAGCAGTACTTC. Translation: CASSSPLAGGPHEQYF. The chain joins TRBV7-2 to TRBJ2-7, with 13 bases lining up with TRBD2. With 4 bases clipped from V and 5 bases from J, the junction kept 8 bases outside the gene matches. Germline CDR1 SGHTA, CDR2 FQGNSA. The CDR3 covers 16 residues.